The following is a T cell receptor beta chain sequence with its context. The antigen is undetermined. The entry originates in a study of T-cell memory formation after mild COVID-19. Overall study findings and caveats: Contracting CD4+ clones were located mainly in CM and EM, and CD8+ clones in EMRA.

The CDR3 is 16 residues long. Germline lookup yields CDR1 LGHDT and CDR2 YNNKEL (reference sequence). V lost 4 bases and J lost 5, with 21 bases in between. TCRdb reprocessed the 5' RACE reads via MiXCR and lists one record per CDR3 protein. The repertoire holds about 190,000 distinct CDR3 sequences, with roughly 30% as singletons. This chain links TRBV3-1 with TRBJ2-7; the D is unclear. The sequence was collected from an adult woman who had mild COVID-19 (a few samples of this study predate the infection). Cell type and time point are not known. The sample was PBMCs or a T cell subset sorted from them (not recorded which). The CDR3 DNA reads TGTGCCAGCAGCCCAAATTCCGGGTCCTTTTCCCACGAGCAGTACTTC. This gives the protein CASSPNSGSFSHEQYF.